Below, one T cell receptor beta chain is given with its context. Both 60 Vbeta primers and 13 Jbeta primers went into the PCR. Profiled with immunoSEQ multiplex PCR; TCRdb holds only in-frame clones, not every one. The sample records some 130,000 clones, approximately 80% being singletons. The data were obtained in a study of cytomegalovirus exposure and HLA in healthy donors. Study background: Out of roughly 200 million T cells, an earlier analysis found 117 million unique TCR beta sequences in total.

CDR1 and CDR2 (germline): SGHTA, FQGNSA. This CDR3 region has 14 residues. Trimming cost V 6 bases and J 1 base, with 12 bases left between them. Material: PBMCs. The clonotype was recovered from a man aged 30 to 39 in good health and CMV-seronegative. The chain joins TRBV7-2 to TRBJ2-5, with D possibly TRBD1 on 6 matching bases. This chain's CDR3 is CASRPTGLQETQYF. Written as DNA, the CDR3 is TGTGCCAGCAGGCCTACAGGGCTCCAAGAGACCCAGTACTTC.